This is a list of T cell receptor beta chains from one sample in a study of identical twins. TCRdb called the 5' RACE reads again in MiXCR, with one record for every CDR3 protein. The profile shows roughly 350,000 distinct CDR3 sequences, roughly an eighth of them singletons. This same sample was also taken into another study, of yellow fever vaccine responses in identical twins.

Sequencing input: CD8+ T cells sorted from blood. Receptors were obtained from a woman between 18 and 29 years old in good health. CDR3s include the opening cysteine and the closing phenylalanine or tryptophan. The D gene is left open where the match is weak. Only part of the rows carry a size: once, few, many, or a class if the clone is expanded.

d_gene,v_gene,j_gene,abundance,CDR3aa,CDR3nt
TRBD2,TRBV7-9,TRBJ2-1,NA,CASSSGTSGSSHEQFF,TGTGCCAGCAGCTCCGGGACTAGCGGGAGTAGTCATGAGCAGTTCTTC
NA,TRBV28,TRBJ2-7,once,CASSSRDWGSSYEQYF,TGTGCCAGCAGTTCCCGAGACTGGGGATCATCCTACGAGCAGTACTTC
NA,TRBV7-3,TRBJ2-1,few,CASSLNSATYNEQFF,TGTGCCAGCAGCTTAAATAGCGCAACCTACAATGAGCAGTTCTTC
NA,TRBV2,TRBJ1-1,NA,CASSESAGTNTEAFF,TGTGCCAGCAGTGAATCTGCGGGTACGAACACTGAAGCTTTCTTT
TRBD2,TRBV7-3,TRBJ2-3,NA,CASSLSVAGGPGDTQYF,TGTGCCAGCAGCTTAAGCGTAGCGGGAGGGCCGGGAGATACGCAGTATTTT
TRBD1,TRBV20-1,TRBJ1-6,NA,CSARGTGRSPLHF,TGCAGTGCTAGAGGGACAGGGCGTTCACCCCTCCACTTT
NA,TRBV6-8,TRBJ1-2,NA,CASSYWARTNYGYTF,TGTGCCAGCAGTTACTGGGCCAGGACTAACTATGGCTACACCTTC
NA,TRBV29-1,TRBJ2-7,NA,CSVLADRGEQYF,TGCAGCGTCCTGGCCGATCGGGGCGAGCAGTACTTC
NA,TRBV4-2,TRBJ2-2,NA,CASSQDTGNTGELFF,TGTGCCAGCAGCCAAGATACAGGAAACACCGGGGAGCTGTTTTTT
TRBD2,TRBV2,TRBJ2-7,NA,CASRELAGGNYEQYF,TGTGCCAGCAGAGAACTAGCGGGAGGCAACTACGAGCAGTACTTC
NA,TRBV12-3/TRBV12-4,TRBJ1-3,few,CASSAGDNGNTIYF,TGTGCCAGCAGTGCGGGGGACAACGGAAACACCATATATTTT
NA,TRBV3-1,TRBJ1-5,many,CASSQDPGAGQPQHF,TGTGCCAGCAGCCAAGACCCAGGGGCAGGTCAGCCCCAGCATTTT
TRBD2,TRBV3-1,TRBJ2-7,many,CASSPGLAGGYEQYF,TGTGCCAGCAGCCCCGGACTAGCGGGAGGATACGAGCAGTACTTC
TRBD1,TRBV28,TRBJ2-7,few,CASSLARDREAYF,TGTGCCAGCAGTTTAGCCCGGGACAGGGAAGCGTACTTC
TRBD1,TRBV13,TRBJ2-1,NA,CASSFTGQGLYEQFF,TGTGCCAGCAGCTTCACGGGACAGGGGTTATATGAGCAGTTCTTC
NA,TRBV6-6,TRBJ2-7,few,CASNAGMPYEQYF,TGTGCCAGCAATGCAGGGATGCCCTACGAGCAGTACTTC
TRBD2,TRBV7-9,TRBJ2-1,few,CASSPRDSGIHEQFF,TGTGCCAGCAGCCCCCGAGATAGCGGGATCCATGAGCAGTTCTTC
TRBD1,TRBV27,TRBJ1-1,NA,CASSLLGGMNTEAFF,TGTGCCAGCAGTTTATTAGGGGGCATGAACACTGAAGCTTTCTTT
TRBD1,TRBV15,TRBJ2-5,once,CATSISGTANLYQETQYF,TGTGCCACCAGCATCTCCGGGACAGCGAACCTTTACCAAGAGACCCAGTACTTC
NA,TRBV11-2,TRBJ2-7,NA,CASRSYSEKPYEQYF,TGTGCCAGCAGGTCTTACAGTGAAAAACCCTACGAGCAGTACTTC
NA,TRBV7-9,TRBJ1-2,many,CASSPPGANYGYTF,TGTGCCAGCAGCCCCCCGGGCGCTAACTATGGCTACACCTTC
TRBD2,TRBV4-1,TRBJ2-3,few,CASRRGGSSPDTQYF,TGCGCCAGCCGCCGGGGGGGTTCTTCACCAGATACGCAGTATTTT
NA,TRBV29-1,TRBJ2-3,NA,CSVEVVDTQYF,TGCAGCGTTGAAGTAGTGGATACGCAGTATTTT
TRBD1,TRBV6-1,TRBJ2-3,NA,CASSARTGTPDTQYF,TGTGCCAGCAGTGCCCGGACAGGGACCCCGGATACGCAGTATTTT
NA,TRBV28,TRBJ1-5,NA,CASRPTQFSNQPQHF,TGTGCCAGCCGTCCAACACAGTTTAGCAATCAGCCCCAGCATTTT
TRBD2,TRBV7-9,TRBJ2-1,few,CASSSGLAEFHNEQFF,TGTGCCAGCAGCTCTGGACTAGCGGAATTCCACAATGAGCAGTTCTTC
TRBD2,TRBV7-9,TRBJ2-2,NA,CASRLTSGRNTGELFF,TGTGCCAGCAGACTCACTAGCGGGAGGAACACCGGGGAGCTGTTTTTT
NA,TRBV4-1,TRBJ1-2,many,CASSQVSHGYTF,TGCGCCAGCAGCCAAGTCTCGCATGGCTACACCTTC
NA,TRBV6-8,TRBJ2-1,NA,CASRRTVWEQFF,TGTGCCAGCAGACGGACAGTTTGGGAGCAGTTCTTC
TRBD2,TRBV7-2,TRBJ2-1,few,CASSLVHGGGPREQFF,TGTGCCAGCAGCTTAGTTCATGGGGGAGGGCCTCGGGAGCAGTTCTTC
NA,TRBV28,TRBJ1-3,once,CASSLYGGDTIYF,TGTGCCAGCAGTTTATACGGGGGAGACACCATATATTTT
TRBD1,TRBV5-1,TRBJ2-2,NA,CASSQTRTGGNTGELFF,TGCGCCAGCAGCCAAACCCGGACAGGGGGCAACACCGGGGAGCTGTTTTTT
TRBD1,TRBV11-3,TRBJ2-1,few,CASTGQGYIEQFF,TGTGCCAGCACGGGACAGGGTTATATTGAGCAGTTCTTC
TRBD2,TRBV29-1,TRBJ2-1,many,CSVLSGSSYNEQFF,TGCAGCGTTCTGAGCGGGAGCTCCTACAATGAGCAGTTCTTC
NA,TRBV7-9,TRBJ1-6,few,CASSLQGSLHF,TGTGCCAGCAGCTTACAGGGGTCCCTCCACTTT
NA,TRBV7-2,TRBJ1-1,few,CASSILFLNTEAFF,TGTGCCAGCAGCATCCTTTTCCTGAACACTGAAGCTTTCTTT
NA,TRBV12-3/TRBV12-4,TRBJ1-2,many,CASSFGPNYGYTF,TGTGCCAGCAGTTTCGGCCCGAACTATGGCTACACCTTC
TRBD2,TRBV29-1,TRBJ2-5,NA,CSGDSGISQETQYF,TGCAGCGGTGATAGCGGGATTAGTCAAGAGACCCAGTACTTC
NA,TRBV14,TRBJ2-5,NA,CASSRELRGWETQYF,TGTGCCAGCAGCCGGGAACTACGGGGTTGGGAGACCCAGTACTTC
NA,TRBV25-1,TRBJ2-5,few,CASSEGQVIQETQYF,TGTGCCAGCAGTGAAGGCCAGGTGATCCAAGAGACCCAGTACTTC
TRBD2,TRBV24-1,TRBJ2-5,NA,CATSEVSGRRETQYF,TGTGCCACCAGTGAGGTTAGCGGGCGGCGGGAGACCCAGTACTTC
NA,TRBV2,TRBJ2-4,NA,CASRGWGPNGDIQYF,TGTGCCAGCAGGGGCTGGGGCCCAAACGGGGACATTCAGTACTTC
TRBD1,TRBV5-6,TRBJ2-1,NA,CASSPWTGYYEQFF,TGTGCCAGCAGCCCCTGGACAGGGTATTATGAGCAGTTCTTC
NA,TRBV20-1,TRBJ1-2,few,CSARDNRQSYGYTF,TGCAGTGCTAGAGATAACAGGCAGTCCTATGGCTACACCTTC
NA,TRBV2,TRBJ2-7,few,CASSEVTGIYEQYF,TGTGCCAGCAGTGAAGTGACAGGAATATACGAGCAGTACTTC
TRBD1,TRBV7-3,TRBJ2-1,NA,CASSTTGVTYNEQFF,TGTGCCAGCAGCACGACAGGGGTGACCTACAATGAGCAGTTCTTC
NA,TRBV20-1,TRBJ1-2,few,CSARDREFYGYTF,TGCAGTGCTAGAGATAGGGAGTTCTATGGCTACACCTTC
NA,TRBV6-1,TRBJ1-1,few,CAVNPGATMNTEAFF,TGTGCCGTCAACCCCGGGGCCACCATGAACACTGAAGCTTTCTTT